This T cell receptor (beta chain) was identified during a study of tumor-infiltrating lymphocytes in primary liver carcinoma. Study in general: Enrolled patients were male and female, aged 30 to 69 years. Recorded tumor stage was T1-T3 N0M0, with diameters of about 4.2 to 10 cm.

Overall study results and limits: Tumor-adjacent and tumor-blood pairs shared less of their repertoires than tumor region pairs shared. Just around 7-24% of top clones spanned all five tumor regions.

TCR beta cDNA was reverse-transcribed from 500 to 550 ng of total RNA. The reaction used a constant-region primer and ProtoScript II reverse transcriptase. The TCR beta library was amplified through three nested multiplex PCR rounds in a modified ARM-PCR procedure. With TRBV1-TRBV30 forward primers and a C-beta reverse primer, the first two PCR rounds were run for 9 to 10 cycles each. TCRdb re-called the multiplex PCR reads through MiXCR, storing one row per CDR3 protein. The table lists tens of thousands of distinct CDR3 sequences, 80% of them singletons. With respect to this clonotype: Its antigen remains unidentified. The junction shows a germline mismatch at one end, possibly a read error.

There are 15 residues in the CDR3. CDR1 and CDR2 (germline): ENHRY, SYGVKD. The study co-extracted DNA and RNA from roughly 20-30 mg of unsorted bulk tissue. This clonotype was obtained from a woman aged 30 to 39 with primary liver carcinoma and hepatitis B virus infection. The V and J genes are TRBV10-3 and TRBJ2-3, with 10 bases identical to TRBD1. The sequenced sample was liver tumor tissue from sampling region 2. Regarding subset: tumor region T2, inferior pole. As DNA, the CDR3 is TGTGCCATCAGAAAACCCGGGACAGGGGCCGATACGCACTATTTT. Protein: CAIRKPGTGADTHYF.